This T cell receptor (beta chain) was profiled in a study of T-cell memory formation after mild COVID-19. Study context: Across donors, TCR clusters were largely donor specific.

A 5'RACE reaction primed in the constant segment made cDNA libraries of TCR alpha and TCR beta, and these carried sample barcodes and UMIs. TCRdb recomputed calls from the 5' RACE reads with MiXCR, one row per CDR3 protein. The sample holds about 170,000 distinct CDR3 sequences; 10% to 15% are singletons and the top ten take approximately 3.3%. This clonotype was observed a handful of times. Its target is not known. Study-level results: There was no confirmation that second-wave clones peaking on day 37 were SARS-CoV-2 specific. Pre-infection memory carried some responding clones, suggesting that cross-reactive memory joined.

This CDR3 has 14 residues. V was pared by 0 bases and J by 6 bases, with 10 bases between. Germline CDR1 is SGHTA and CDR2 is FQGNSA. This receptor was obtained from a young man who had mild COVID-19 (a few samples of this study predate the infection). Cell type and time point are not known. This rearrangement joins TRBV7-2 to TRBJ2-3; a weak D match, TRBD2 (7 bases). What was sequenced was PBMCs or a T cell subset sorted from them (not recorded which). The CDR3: CASSLAGGLDTQYF. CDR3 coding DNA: TGTGCCAGCAGCTTAGCGGGGGGGCTCGATACGCAGTATTTT.